The clone carrying this T cell receptor beta chain was found once. The V and J ends lost 5 bases and 1 base respectively, with 12 bases between them. Germline V gene data show CDR1 as MDHEN and CDR2 as SYDVKM. The CDR3 spans 15 residues. This sample was included in a study of Ad26.COV2.S vaccination and SARS-CoV-2 variants. The repertoire was sequenced with immunoSEQ multiplex PCR; TCRdb's copy has only in-frame clones and lacks some. The sample records approximately 460,000 clones, around 89% being singletons. The treatment was: roughly 20 received Ad26.COV2.S at low or high dose, single or two shots; 5 received placebo; per-sample allocation not given. Collection of the samples took place on day 63 after the first injection of vaccine or placebo.

The TCR originated in a person between 18 and 59 years old who received the Ad26.COV2.S COVID-19 vaccine or a placebo. This chain joins TRBV28 and TRBJ1-5, with D possibly being TRBD1 (6 bases). The sequences come from peripheral blood, collected in a trial of Ad26.COV2.S vaccine versus placebo. Here the CDR3 reads CASSRDKVSNQPQHF. In DNA, the CDR3 is TGTGCCAGCAGTAGGGACAAGGTGAGCAATCAGCCCCAGCATTTT.